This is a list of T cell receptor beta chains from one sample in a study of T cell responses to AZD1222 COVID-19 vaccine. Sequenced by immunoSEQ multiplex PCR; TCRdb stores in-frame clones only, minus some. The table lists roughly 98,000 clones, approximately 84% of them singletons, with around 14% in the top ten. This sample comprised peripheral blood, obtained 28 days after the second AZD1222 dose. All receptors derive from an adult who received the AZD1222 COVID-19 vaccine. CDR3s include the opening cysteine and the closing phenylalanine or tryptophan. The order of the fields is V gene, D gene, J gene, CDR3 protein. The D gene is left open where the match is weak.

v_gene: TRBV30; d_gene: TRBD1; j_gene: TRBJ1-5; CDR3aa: CACRTGGGQPQHF
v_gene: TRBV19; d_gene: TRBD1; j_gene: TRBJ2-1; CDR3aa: CASSIGDRRYNEQFF
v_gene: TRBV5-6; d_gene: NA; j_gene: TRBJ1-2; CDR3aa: CASSSWQGRGGYTF
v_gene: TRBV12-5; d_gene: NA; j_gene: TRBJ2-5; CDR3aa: CASGLRSGPGSKGQTQYF
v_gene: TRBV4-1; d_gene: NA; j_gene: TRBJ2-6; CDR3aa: CASSPDRGNPPGANVLTF
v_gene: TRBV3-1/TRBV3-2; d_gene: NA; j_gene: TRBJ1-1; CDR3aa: CASSNRGTEAFF
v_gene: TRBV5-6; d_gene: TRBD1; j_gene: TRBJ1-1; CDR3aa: CASSWQQGGTAFF
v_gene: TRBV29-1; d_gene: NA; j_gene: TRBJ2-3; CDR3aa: CSVVQGMLVDTQYF
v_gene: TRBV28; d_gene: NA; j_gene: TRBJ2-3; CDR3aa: CASRRQSLRTDTQYF
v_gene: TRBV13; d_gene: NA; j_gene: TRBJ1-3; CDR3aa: CASSLFSSGNTIYF
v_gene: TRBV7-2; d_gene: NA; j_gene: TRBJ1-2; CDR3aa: CASSLGQNYGYTF
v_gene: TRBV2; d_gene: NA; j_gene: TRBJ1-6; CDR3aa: CASTAGPGGNSPLHF
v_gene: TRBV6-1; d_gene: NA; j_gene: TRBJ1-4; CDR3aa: CASSERAATRTNNEKLFF
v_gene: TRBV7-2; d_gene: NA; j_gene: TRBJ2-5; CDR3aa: CASSFSRGASETQYF
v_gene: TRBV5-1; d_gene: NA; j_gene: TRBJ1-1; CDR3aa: CASLPGLLNTEAFF
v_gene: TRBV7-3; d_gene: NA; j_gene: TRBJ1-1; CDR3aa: CASSLGLQGTEAFF
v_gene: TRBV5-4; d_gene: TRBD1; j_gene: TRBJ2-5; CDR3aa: CASSLDRSVETQYF
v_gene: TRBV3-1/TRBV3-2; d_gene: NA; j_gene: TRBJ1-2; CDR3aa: CASSRLGGDYGYTF
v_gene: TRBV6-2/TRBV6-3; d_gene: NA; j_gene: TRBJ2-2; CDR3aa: CASSLRVPGELFF
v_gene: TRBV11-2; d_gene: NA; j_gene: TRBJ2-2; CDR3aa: CASSSQDTGELFF
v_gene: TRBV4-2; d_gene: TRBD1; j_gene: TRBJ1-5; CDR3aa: CASSQDDRGGQPQHF
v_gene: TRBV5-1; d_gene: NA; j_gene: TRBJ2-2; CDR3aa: CASSRLSRPTGELFF
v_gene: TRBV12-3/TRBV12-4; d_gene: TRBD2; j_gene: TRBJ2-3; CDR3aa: CASSDALAGTQYF
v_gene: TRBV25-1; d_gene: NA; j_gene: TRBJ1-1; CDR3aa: CASRRGRRTEAFF
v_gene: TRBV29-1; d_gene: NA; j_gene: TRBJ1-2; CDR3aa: CSVDEGERGYGYTF
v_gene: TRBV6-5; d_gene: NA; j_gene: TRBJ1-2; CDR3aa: CASRQTDLYGYTF
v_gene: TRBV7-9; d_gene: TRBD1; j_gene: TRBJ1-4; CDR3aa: CASSPDPGQKENEKLFF
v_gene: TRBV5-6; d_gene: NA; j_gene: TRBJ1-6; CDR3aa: CASSLQNSPLHF
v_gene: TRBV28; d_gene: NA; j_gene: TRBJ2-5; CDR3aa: CASRPSLFKETQYF
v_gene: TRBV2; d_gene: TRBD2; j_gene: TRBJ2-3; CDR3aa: CASREGPPITDTQYF
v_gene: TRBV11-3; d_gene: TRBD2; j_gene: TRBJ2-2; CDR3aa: CASSFRLAGGPGELFF
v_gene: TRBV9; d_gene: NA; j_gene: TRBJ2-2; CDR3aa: CASSVGSGGGELFF
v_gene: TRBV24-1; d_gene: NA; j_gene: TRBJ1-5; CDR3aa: CATSDGGAGQPQHF
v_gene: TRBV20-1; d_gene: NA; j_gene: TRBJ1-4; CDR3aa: CSALQDEKLFF
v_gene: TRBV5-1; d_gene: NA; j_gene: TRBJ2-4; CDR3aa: CASSLALGTNIQYF
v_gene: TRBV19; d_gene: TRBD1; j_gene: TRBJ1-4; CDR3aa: CAGSRTGNEKLFF
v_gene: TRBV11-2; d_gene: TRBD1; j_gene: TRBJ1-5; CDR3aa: CASSLGQGGNQPQHF
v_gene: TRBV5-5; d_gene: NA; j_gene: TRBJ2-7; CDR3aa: CASSLTSSYEQYF
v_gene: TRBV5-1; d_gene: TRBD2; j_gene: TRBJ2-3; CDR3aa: CASSQGTTTADTQYF
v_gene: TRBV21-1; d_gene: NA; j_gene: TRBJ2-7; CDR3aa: CASSKAGGQGPYEQYF
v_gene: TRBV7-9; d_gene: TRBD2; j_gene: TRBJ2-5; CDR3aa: CASSSGREETQYF
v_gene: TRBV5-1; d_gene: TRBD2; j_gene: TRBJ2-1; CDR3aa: CASSLGTGGYNEQFF
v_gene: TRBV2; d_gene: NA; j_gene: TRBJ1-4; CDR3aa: CASSTQGINEKLFF